Below, one TCR beta chain is given with its context. This may stem from a read error, because a much larger clone lies one nucleotide away. From the 5' RACE reads, TCRdb called clonotypes with MiXCR, one entry per CDR3 protein. The sample records 310,000 or so distinct CDR3 sequences, more than 8% being singletons. The CDR3 contains 18 residues. The germline V gene has CDR1 LGHNA and CDR2 YSLEER. The sample belongs to a study of identical twins. These same data were also listed under a study on yellow fever vaccine responses in identical twins. Turning to that study: Twins showed a vaccine T cell response that reportedly seemed partly convergent, partly personalized.

The receptor comes from a woman between 18 and 30 years old in good health. The specimen was CD8+ T cells sorted from blood. V gene TRBV4-3 combines with J gene TRBJ2-3, with TRBD2 matching over 11 bases. CDR3 sequence: CASSPGIAGGRSTDTQNF. CDR3 in DNA: TGCGCCAGCAGCCCCGGGATAGCGGGAGGGCGTAGCACAGATACGCAGAATTTT.